Below are 22 T cell receptor beta chains sequenced from a single sample in a study of beta chain features in type 1 diabetes. General study points: People with Type 1 diabetes carried modestly yet significantly shorter TCRB CDR3s in all four CD4+ subsets.

What these receptors recognize is not known. Investigators reverse transcribed all isolated RNA, so they sequenced expressed TCRB transcripts. Sequencing was performed with immunoSEQ multiplex PCR; in TCRdb, only in-frame clones are kept and a portion is missing. The sample includes about 150,000 clones, approximately 10% seen only once; the top ten take more than 0.4%. Input material: central memory CD4+ T cells from blood. These receptors were taken from a man in his thirties or forties with type 1 diabetes.

This clone occurred a few times. This chain links TRBV20-1 with TRBJ2-1; D call uncertain. Trimming stripped 3 bases from V and 9 bases from J, with 6 bases between. The CDR3 contains 10 residues. Germline-derived CDR1 and CDR2 are DFQATT and SNEGSKA (reference sequence). The CDR3 loop is CSASYPEQFF. Written as DNA, the CDR3 is TGCAGTGCTAGTTATCCTGAGCAGTTCTTC.

This clone was picked up a small number of times. The chain employs TRBV4-3 and TRBJ2-3, with 7 bases fitting TRBD2. CDR1 and CDR2 from the germline V gene are LGHNA and YSLEER. The CDR3 runs to 15 residues. J gave up 3 bases and V 0 bases, and 3 bases lay outside the gene matches. The CDR3 DNA reads as TGCGCCAGCAGCCAAGACCCAGCGGGAACAGATACGCAGTATTTT. It is translated as CASSQDPAGTDTQYF.

Many counts were recorded for this clone. The chain is built from TRBV7-8 and TRBJ2-4, with 7 bases that match TRBD1. The J segment lost 6 bases and the V segment lost 5 bases, leaving 4 bases of the junction unmatched. Germline CDR1 and CDR2: SGHVS and FQNEAQ. The CDR3 is 13 amino acids. The DNA for the CDR3 is TGTGCCAGCAGCACAGGGGCGAGAAACATTCAGTACTTC. As protein: CASSTGARNIQYF.

This clone was counted a few times. This chain joins TRBV9 and TRBJ2-1, with TRBD2 as a possible D gene (6 bases). CDR3 size: 14 residues. Trimming pared 3 bases from V and 5 bases from J, leaving 12 bases between. Germline-derived CDR1 and CDR2 are SGDLS and YYNGEE. CDR3 sequence: CASSADPGDNEQFF. As DNA, the CDR3 is TGTGCCAGCAGCGCGGACCCGGGGGACAATGAGCAGTTCTTC.

This clone appeared a few times. The chain recombines TRBV7-3 with TRBJ2-3; TRBD2 might be the D (5 bases). The V and J ends lost 2 bases and 0 bases respectively, with 9 bases between them. Germline-derived CDR1 and CDR2 are SGHTA and FQGTGA. This CDR3 is 15 amino acids long. The CDR3: CASSLWSGSTDTQYF. CDR3 DNA: TGTGCCAGCAGCTTATGGTCGGGAAGCACAGATACGCAGTATTTT.

The rearrangement uses TRBV2 and TRBJ1-2, with unresolved D. Deletions cut 4 bases from V and 0 bases from J, with 12 bases between. The CDR3 runs to 15 residues. Germline V CDR1 and CDR2: SNHLY, FYNNEI. As DNA, the CDR3 is TGTGCCAGCAGTGGGGAGCGGATAGCTAACTATGGCTACACCTTC. This translates into CASSGERIANYGYTF.

V and J are TRBV27 and TRBJ1-1; 8 bases are a match to TRBD1. The CDR3 spans 13 residues. Germline-derived CDR1 and CDR2 are MNHEY and SMNVEV (reference sequence). Trimming cost V 7 bases and J 1 base; bases outside gene matches: 2. The CDR3 spells CASKGTGNTEAFF. CDR3 bases: TGTGCCAGCAAGGGGACAGGGAACACTGAAGCTTTCTTT.

The chain carries TRBV11-2 and TRBJ2-2; D gene unclear. V lost 2 bases and J lost 3, with 4 bases in between. This CDR3 is 13 amino acids long. Germline V gives CDR1 SGHAT, CDR2 FQNNGV. CDR3 nucleotides: TGTGCCAGCAGCTTATTCGACACCGGGGAGCTGTTTTTT. This translates into CASSLFDTGELFF.

This clone was detected only a few times. The J gene is TRBJ1-1, the V gene TRBV2; TRBD1 aligns across 7 bases. Per the germline V gene, CDR1 is SNHLY and CDR2 is FYNNEI. This CDR3 spans 14 amino acids. The ends lost 6 bases at V and 5 bases at J; junction bases unmatched: 9. The CDR3 DNA sequence: TGTGCCAGCAGAGAATATGCACAGGGGACTGAAGCTTTCTTT. Translating gives CASREYAQGTEAFF.

The chain carries TRBV28 and TRBJ2-5; maybe TRBD2 (5 bases). Per germline, CDR1 MDHEN and CDR2 SYDVKM. The CDR3 length is 11 residues. The V end lost 8 bases, the J end lost 2 bases, and 6 bases lay between the germline ends. The CDR3 DNA reads TGTGCCAGCCGGGGTCAAGAGACCCAGTACTTC. It codes for CASRGQETQYF. Supplemented by reference TRBV28 and TRBJ2-5, the full variable domain reads DVKVTQSSRYLVKRTGEKVFLECVQDMDHENMFWYRQDPGLGLRLIYFSYDVKMKEKGDIPEGYSVSREKKERFSLILESASTNQTSMYLCASRGQETQYFGPGTRLLVL.

The gene calls are TRBV15 and TRBJ2-5, with D possibly being TRBD1 (6 bases). The CDR3 runs 15 residues. V lost 1 base and J lost 3, with 12 bases in between. In germline, CDR1 is LNHNV, CDR2 YYDKDF (reference sequence). The CDR3 is CATSRATGPEETQYF. The CDR3 region has the DNA TGTGCCACCAGCAGAGCCACAGGGCCAGAAGAGACCCAGTACTTC.

This clone came up a few times. The chain recombines TRBV14 with TRBJ2-7, with TRBD1 matching over 11 bases. The CDR3 runs 15 residues. After removal of 1 base from V and 3 bases from J, the junction contained 2 bases not matched to a gene. Germline assignment: CDR1 SGHDN and CDR2 FVKESK. This CDR3 is CASSQVGTGGYEQYF. The CDR3, as DNA: TGTGCCAGCAGCCAAGTAGGGACAGGGGGCTACGAGCAGTACTTC.

This clone was counted between two and nine times. Other DNA sequences in this sample translate to the same CDR3. This chain joins TRBV18 and TRBJ1-1, with no clear D. Germline V lookup: CDR1 KGHSH, CDR2 LQKENI. V gave up 2 bases and J gave up 6 bases, with 10 bases separating them. The CDR3 sequence is 13 residues long. The CDR3: CASSPTSRAEAFF. DNA of the CDR3: TGTGCCAGCTCACCAACGAGTCGGGCTGAAGCTTTCTTT.

The rearrangement links TRBV13 to TRBJ2-2, with a weak D call TRBD1 (6 bases). Trimming cost V 5 bases and J 4 bases, with 17 bases left between them. The CDR3 consists of 16 residues. Per the germline V gene, CDR1 is PRHDT and CDR2 is FYEKMQ (reference sequence). The CDR3 DNA sequence: TGTGCCAGCAGCCTTATCTCAGGGGATCTCACCGGGGAGCTGTTTTTT. Amino acid sequence: CASSLISGDLTGELFF.

This rearrangement joins TRBV29-1 to TRBJ1-1; maybe TRBD1 (5 bases). CDR1 and CDR2 (germline): SQVTM, ANQGSEA. The CDR3 runs to 14 residues. Deletions cut 6 bases from V and 0 bases from J, with 14 bases between. The CDR3 sequence: CSVTLTAMNTEAFF. For the CDR3, the DNA is TGCAGCGTGACTTTGACAGCCATGAACACTGAAGCTTTCTTT.

In this sample, this clone turned up a few times. V is TRBV7-2 and J is TRBJ2-3; no firm D call. This CDR3 region has 14 residues. V lost 3 bases and J 2 bases, leaving 9 bases between the germline ends. Germline CDR1 reads SGHTA; CDR2 reads FQGNSA. The CDR3 DNA is TGTGCCAGCAGCTTCGCGAGTTACACAGATACGCAGTATTTT. It encodes CASSFASYTDTQYF.

The chain uses TRBV30 and TRBJ1-2; a possible D gene is TRBD1 (6 bases). CDR3 length equals 16 residues. Trimming took 5 bases from V and 4 from J, leaving 23 bases between them. Germline CDR1 reads GTSNPN; CDR2 reads SVGIG (reference sequence). The CDR3 loop is CAWLRAGAVIGYGYTF. DNA for the CDR3: TGTGCCTGGCTTCGGGCAGGGGCTGTTATTGGCTATGGCTACACCTTC.

This clone was recorded a few times. The chain recombines TRBV7-9 with TRBJ2-3; no definite D call. Germline assignment: CDR1 SEHNR and CDR2 FQNEAQ (reference sequence). CDR3 length equals 12 residues. V lost 6 bases and J 5 bases, leaving 9 bases between the germline ends. The CDR3 reads CASSSMIDTQYF. CDR3 bases: TGTGCCAGCAGTTCTATGATAGATACGCAGTATTTT.

This clone was detected only a few times. This sequence joins TRBV7-9 and TRBJ1-5; 7 bases match TRBD1. The CDR3 loop spans 14 amino acids. J was trimmed by 2 bases and V by 10 bases; bases with no gene match: 8. Germline assignment: CDR1 SEHNR and CDR2 FQNEAQ (reference sequence). The CDR3, as DNA: TGTGCCACACAGGGGTTAACAGGCAATCAGCCCCAGCATTTT. Its protein product is CATQGLTGNQPQHF.

Turning to this clone: This sample also contains other DNA sequences that code for the same CDR3. The V and J genes are TRBV25-1 and TRBJ2-4, with TRBD2 matching over 11 bases. The CDR3 covers 16 residues. Germline values: CDR1 MGHDK, CDR2 SYGVNS. After removal of 4 bases from V and 1 base from J, the junction contained 3 bases not matched to a gene. CDR3: CASSAGTSGAKNIQYF. The CDR3 DNA sequence: TGTGCCAGCAGTGCCGGGACTAGCGGTGCCAAAAACATTCAGTACTTC.

This clone was seen a few times. The V gene is TRBV28, the J gene TRBJ1-1; unclear D gene. V lost 5 bases to trimming and J lost 2 bases, with 12 bases between them. The CDR3 extends over 14 amino acids. Germline loops: CDR1 MDHEN, CDR2 SYDVKM. The CDR3, as DNA: TGTGCCAGCAGTAACCCGACGGGAAACACTGAAGCTTTCTTT. It encodes CASSNPTGNTEAFF.

This clone was counted a few times. This chain connects TRBV5-1 to TRBJ1-2, with 7 bases fitting TRBD1. J was trimmed by 7 bases and V by 2 bases; bases with no gene match: 2. The CDR3 runs 12 residues. Germline assignment: CDR1 SGHRS and CDR2 YFSETQ. In DNA form, the CDR3 reads TGCGCCAGCAGCTTAACAGGGGCTGGCTACACCTTC. Its protein is CASSLTGAGYTF.